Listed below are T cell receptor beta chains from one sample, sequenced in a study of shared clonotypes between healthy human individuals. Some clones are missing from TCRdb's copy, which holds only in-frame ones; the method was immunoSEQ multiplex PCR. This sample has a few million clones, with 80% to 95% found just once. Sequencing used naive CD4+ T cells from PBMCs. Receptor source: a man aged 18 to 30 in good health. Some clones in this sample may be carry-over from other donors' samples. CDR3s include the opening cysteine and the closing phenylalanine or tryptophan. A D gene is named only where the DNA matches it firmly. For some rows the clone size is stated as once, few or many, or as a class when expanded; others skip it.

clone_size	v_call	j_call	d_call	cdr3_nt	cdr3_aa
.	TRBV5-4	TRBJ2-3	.	TGTGCCAGCAGTCACAAGGGGGATACGCAGTATTTT	CASSHKGDTQYF
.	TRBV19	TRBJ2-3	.	TGTGCCAGTAGTATGGATAAGGGTCGCACAGATACGCAGTATTTT	CASSMDKGRTDTQYF
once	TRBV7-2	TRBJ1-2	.	TGTGCCAGCAGGGAAACCGTGAACTATGGCTACACCTTC	CASRETVNYGYTF
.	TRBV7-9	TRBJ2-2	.	TGTGCCCCCTCGGGGCTAGACTACACCGGGGAGCTGTTTTTT	CAPSGLDYTGELFF
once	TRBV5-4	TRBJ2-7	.	TGTGCCAGCAGCTTGGATAGCGGCCGATTGCACGAGCAGTACTTC	CASSLDSGRLHEQYF
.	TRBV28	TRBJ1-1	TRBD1	TGTGCCAGCCAGGGGGGGACCACTGAAGCTTTCTTT	CASQGGTTEAFF
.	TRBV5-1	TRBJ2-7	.	TGCGCCAGCAGCACCACCAGTCCTCACTACGAGCAGTACTTC	CASSTTSPHYEQYF
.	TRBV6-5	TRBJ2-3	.	TGTGCCAGCAGTTCTCCCGGCACAGATACGCAGTATTTT	CASSSPGTDTQYF
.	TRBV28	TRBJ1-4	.	TGTGCCAGCATGGGCGTGGGCTTGACAACTAATGAAAAACTGTTTTTT	CASMGVGLTTNEKLFF
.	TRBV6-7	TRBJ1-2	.	TGTGCCAGCAGTACTGGAGTTACAGGGTACGGCTACACCTTC	CASSTGVTGYGYTF
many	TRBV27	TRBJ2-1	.	TGTGCCAGCAGTCCTAACCTCTTGAACTCCTACAATGAGCAGTTCTTC	CASSPNLLNSYNEQFF
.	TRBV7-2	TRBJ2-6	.	TGTGCCAGCAGCTTAGGAGCCTCTGGGGCCAACGTCCTGACTTTC	CASSLGASGANVLTF
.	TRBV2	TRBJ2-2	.	TGTGCCAGCAGCATAGCTATTGTGCGTCGACGGGAGCTGTTTTTT	CASSIAIVRRRELFF
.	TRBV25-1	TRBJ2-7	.	TGTGCCAGCGGCGGCACAGGCCTCTACGAGCAGTACTTC	CASGGTGLYEQYF
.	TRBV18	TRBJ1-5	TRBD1	TGTGCCAGCTCACCAAACTCCGGGACAGGCAATCAGCCCCAGCATTTT	CASSPNSGTGNQPQHF
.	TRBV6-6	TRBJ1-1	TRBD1	TGTGCCAGCGGAACAGGGGGCACTGAAGCTTTCTTT	CASGTGGTEAFF
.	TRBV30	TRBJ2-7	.	TGTGCCTGGAGTAATAGGAACGAGCAGTACTTC	CAWSNRNEQYF
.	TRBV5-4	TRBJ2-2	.	TGTGCCAGCAGCTTGGGACAGCCGCTCACCGGGGAGCTGTTTTTT	CASSLGQPLTGELFF
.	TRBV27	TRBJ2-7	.	TGTGCCAGCAGGCGGGGAGAACTACGACGCGAGCAGTACTTC	CASRRGELRREQYF
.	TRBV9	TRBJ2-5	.	TGTGCCAGCAGCGAACACAGGAACCAAGAGACCCAGTACTTC	CASSEHRNQETQYF
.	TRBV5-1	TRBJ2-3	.	TGCGCCAGCAGCTTGGAAGGCACCCAGCAGTATTTT	CASSLEGTQQYF
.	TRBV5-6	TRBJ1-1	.	TGTGCCAGCAGCTTGGGTGAGGGGAGGGGTTTGATTTACACTGAAGCTTTCTTT	CASSLGEGRGLIYTEAFF
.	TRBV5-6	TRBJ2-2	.	TGTGCCAGCAGCTTGGGCAGGGGTACCGGGGAGCTGTTTTTT	CASSLGRGTGELFF
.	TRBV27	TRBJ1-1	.	TGTGCCAGCAGTTTAATTAGGACGAACACTGAAGCTTTCTTT	CASSLIRTNTEAFF
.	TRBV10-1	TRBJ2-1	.	TGCGCCAGCAGTGAGGGTCTGACGGTAGGTGAGCAGTTCTTC	CASSEGLTVGEQFF
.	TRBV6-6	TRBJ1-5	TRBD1	TGTGCCAGCAGTTACCAGACAGGGGGGAATCAGCCCCAGCATTTT	CASSYQTGGNQPQHF
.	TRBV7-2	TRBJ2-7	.	TGTGCCAGCAGCTTAGCAGGTAGCTCCTACGAGCAGTACTTC	CASSLAGSSYEQYF
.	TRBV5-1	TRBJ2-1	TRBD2	TGCGCCAGCAGCTTGGTGTCGGGAGGTCGGGGTGAGCATGAGCAGTTCTTC	CASSLVSGGRGEHEQFF
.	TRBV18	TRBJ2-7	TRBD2	TGTGCCAGCTCACCCACCGGGGGGAGGACCTACGAGCAGTACTTC	CASSPTGGRTYEQYF
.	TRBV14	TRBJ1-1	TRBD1	TGTGCCAGCAGCCAAGTGGCAGGGGGTTGGACTGAAGCTTTCTTT	CASSQVAGGWTEAFF
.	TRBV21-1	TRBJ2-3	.	TGTGCCAGCAGCAACGGACAGTCGAAGGCAGATACGCAGTATTTT	CASSNGQSKADTQYF
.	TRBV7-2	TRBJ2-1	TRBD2	TGTGCCAGCAGCATCTCCGGGACTAGCGGGAGTGGGCAGTTCTTC	CASSISGTSGSGQFF
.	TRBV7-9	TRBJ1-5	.	TGTGCCAGCAGCTTAGGAATAGGCAGCCCCAGCAATCAGCCCCAGCATTTT	CASSLGIGSPSNQPQHF
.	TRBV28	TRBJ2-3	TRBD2	TGTGCCAGCGGGGGGGTAAATACGCAGTATTTT	CASGGVNTQYF
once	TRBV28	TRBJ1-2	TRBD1	TGTGCCAGCAAAAGGGCGAGGACAGGGGAAAACTATGGCTACACCTTC	CASKRARTGENYGYTF
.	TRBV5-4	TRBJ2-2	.	TGTGCCAGCAGCTTTCCGGGACTTAGGGACACCGGGGAGCTGTTTTTT	CASSFPGLRDTGELFF
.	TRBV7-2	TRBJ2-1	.	TGTGCCAGCAGCTTAGGTCTGGCCCGGCCCCTTCAGTTCTTC	CASSLGLARPLQFF
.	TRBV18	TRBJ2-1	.	TGTGCCAGCTCTCAAGGGGGGGACTCCGAGCAGTTCTTC	CASSQGGDSEQFF
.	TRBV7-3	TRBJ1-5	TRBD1	TGTGCCAGCAGCCCGTTAGCAGGGGGCCGGCCCCAGCATTTT	CASSPLAGGRPQHF
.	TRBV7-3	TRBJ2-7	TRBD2	TGTGCCAGCAGCTTATTCCCAACTAGCGGGAGGTACGAGCAGTACTTC	CASSLFPTSGRYEQYF
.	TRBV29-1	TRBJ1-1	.	TGCAGCGGGGGATGGTTGGGTGGAAAAGCTTTCTTT	CSGGWLGGKAFF
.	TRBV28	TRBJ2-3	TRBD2	TGTGCCAGCAGTTTGCCCCCTACTAGCGGGAGGGCCGGGACAGATACGCAGTATTTT	CASSLPPTSGRAGTDTQYF
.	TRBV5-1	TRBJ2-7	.	TGCGCCAGCAGCCTCCCCGGGGGCTCCCAAAGCTACGAGCAGTACTTC	CASSLPGGSQSYEQYF
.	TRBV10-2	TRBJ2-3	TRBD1	TGCGCCAGCAATCAGCCGGGACAGGGTACAGATACGCAGTATTTT	CASNQPGQGTDTQYF
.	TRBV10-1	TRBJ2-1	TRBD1	TGCGCCAGCAGTTGGCGAGACAGGGGGAACTACTACAATGAGCAGTTCTTC	CASSWRDRGNYYNEQFF
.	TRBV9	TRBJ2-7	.	TGTGCCAGCAGCGTAAACGGAATAAGCTACGAGCAGTACTTC	CASSVNGISYEQYF
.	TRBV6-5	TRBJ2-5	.	TGTGCCAGCAGTGAACTCGGTGAGACCCAGTACTTC	CASSELGETQYF
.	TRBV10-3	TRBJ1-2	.	TGTGCCATCAGTGAATCCCAGAAATACACCTTC	CAISESQKYTF
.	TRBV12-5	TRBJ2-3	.	TGTGCTAGTGGTTTTTTAGATACGCAGTATTTT	CASGFLDTQYF
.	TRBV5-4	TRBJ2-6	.	TGTGCCAGCAGCTTGGGAAAACCTTACTTCTCTGGGGCCAACGTCCTGACTTTC	CASSLGKPYFSGANVLTF
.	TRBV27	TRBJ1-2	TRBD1	TGTGCCAGCAGTCCTCGGACAGGGGCCTATGGCTACACCTTC	CASSPRTGAYGYTF
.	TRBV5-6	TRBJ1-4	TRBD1	TGTGCCAGCAGCTTGGTCGACAGGGTTGTAAGCGAAAAACTGTTTTTT	CASSLVDRVVSEKLFF
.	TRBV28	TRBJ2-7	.	TGTGCCAGCAGTTTACGGATCTACGAGCAGTACTTC	CASSLRIYEQYF